The source of this TCR beta chain is a study of molecular identifiers for immune sequencing clone quantification. About the study: Replicate experiments divided RNA from roughly 20,000 or 100,000 naive CD8 cells into five parts and sequenced four. Study conclusions and caveats: Beyond 20 RNA copies, clones held over 98% of effector molecules, compared with under 1% in naive cells. Jurkat TCR RNA spiked in from one cell could reportedly be detected among 1 million or so naive cells.

Turning to this clonotype: Its antigen is undetermined.

Listed TCR primers, together with previously described methods, were used for the bulk TCR libraries. TCRdb re-called the PCR reads with MiXCR, one entry per CDR3 protein. The sample has tens of thousands of distinct CDR3 sequences, more than 35% seen once. The germline V gene encodes CDR1 MNHEY and CDR2 SVGEGT. The CDR3 totals 15 residues. J gave up 8 bases and V 6 bases, and 11 bases lay outside the gene matches. The V gene is TRBV6-2 or TRBV6-3, the J gene TRBJ1-1, with TRBD1 matching 11 bases. Input material: naive CD8+ T cells from blood, with Jurkat cell RNA spiked in. Subset specified: FACS-sorted CD8+CD4-CCR7+CD45RA+ naive T cells. This TCR came from a human donor in good health. Some libraries in this study had Jurkat cell RNA spiked in. CDR3: CASRSPGTGGPEAFF. CDR3 sequence (DNA): TGTGCCAGCAGATCTCCCGGGACAGGGGGGCCCGAAGCTTTCTTT.